The 3 T cell receptor beta chains given below trace back to one sample, sequenced in a study of shared clonotypes between healthy human individuals. TCRdb's copy holds only in-frame clones and misses some; the assay was immunoSEQ multiplex PCR. The profile shows hundreds of thousands of clones, about 78% of them singletons. Sequencing used memory CD4+ T cells sorted from blood. The subset denotes: CD45RA-negative fraction. These receptor sequences come from a young woman in good health.

The rearrangement uses TRBV2 and TRBJ1-4; D unclear. The CDR3 runs to 14 residues. Trimming took 8 bases from V and 4 from J, leaving 14 bases between them. The V gene's germline CDR1 is SNHLY and CDR2 FYNNEI. The CDR3 sequence is CASRSQGLNEKLFF. The CDR3 DNA is TGTGCCAGCCGATCTCAAGGACTTAATGAAAAACTGTTTTTT.

The chain employs TRBV10-3 and TRBJ1-2; perhaps TRBD1 as D (5 bases). The germline V gene encodes CDR1 ENHRY and CDR2 SYGVKD. CDR3 length: 14 residues. V was pared by 8 bases and J by 0 bases, with 13 bases between. In DNA, the CDR3 is TGTGCCATCTGGGGGACCAGCTCTAACTATGGCTACACCTTC. It specifies CAIWGTSSNYGYTF.

This chain links TRBV11-3 with TRBJ2-2; D gene ambiguous. V was pared by 5 bases and J by 0 bases, with 4 bases between. The length of the CDR3 is 13 residues. CDR1 and CDR2 from the germline V gene are SGHNT and YENEEA. CDR3 amino acids: CASSPSNTGELFF. In DNA form, the CDR3 reads TGTGCCAGCAGCCCTTCGAACACCGGGGAGCTGTTTTTT.